The 12 T cell receptor beta chains below were found in one sample sequenced in a study of shared clonotypes between healthy human individuals. The protocol was immunoSEQ multiplex PCR, while the TCRdb copy is restricted to in-frame clones and leaves out a portion. The data hold some 500,000 clones, with about 80% observed a single time. Sequences were obtained from PBMCs. The receptors here all came from a woman in her thirties or forties in good health. Some clones in this sample may be carry-over from other donors' samples.

V and J are TRBV28 and TRBJ2-7; tentatively, D is TRBD1 (6 bases). The ends were cut back, 7 bases at V and 2 bases at J, with 12 bases in the middle. CDR1 MDHEN and CDR2 SYDVKM come from the germline V gene. The CDR3 consists of 13 residues. The CDR3 coding sequence is TGTGCCAGCACTCCAGGGGTGACCTACGAGCAGTACTTC. Its translation: CASTPGVTYEQYF.

The gene calls are TRBV27 and TRBJ2-7, with a tentative D call TRBD1 (5 bases). With 5 bases removed from V and 5 bases from J, the gap between germline ends came to 7 bases. The CDR3 consists of 11 residues. The V gene's germline CDR1 is MNHEY and CDR2 SMNVEV (reference sequence). CDR3 sequence: CASSQQDEQYF. The CDR3, as DNA: TGTGCCAGCAGTCAACAGGACGAGCAGTACTTC.

The V call is TRBV28, the J call TRBJ1-5, with D unresolved. This CDR3 is 13 amino acids long. CDR1 and CDR2 (germline): MDHEN, SYDVKM. V was trimmed by 7 bases and J by 5 bases, leaving 12 bases between them. The chain's CDR3 is CASKGFLDQPQHF. CDR3 bases: TGTGCCAGCAAAGGATTTTTGGATCAGCCCCAGCATTTT.

The J gene is TRBJ2-7, the V gene TRBV28; either TRBD1 or TRBD2 may fit D (5 bases each). Germline V gives CDR1 MDHEN, CDR2 SYDVKM. CDR3 length equals 15 residues. The germline V and J ends were trimmed by 3 bases and 2 bases, with 14 bases remaining between them. For the CDR3, the DNA is TGTGCCAGCAGTTTTGCTCCGGGGCCAACCTACGAGCAGTACTTC. This encodes CASSFAPGPTYEQYF.

Only a few counts were recorded for this clone. The sample contains more than one DNA sequence encoding this CDR3. This chain joins TRBV5-4 and TRBJ2-7; the match to TRBD2 covers 10 bases. The germline CDR1 and CDR2 sequences are SGHNT and YYREEE (reference sequence). The ends lost 0 bases at V and 0 bases at J; junction bases unmatched: 0. This CDR3 has 15 amino acids. CDR3 in DNA: TGTGCCAGCAGCTTGGGGACTAGCGGCTCCTACGAGCAGTACTTC. As protein: CASSLGTSGSYEQYF.

The chain couples TRBV28 to TRBJ1-1; D is ambiguous. The germline V gene has CDR1 MDHEN and CDR2 SYDVKM. V lost 6 bases and J 1 base, leaving 6 bases between the germline ends. The length of the CDR3 is 12 residues. CDR3 sequence (DNA): TGTGCCAGCAGCTCAGGGAACACTGAAGCTTTCTTT. Amino acids: CASSSGNTEAFF.

The CDR3 spells CAWSRDRVGRNEQFF. As DNA, the CDR3 is TGTGCCTGGAGCCGGGACAGGGTGGGTCGCAATGAGCAGTTCTTC. The chain combines TRBV30 with TRBJ2-1; 9 bases agree with TRBD1. The length of the CDR3 is 15 residues. With V trimmed by 3 bases and J by 6 bases, 9 bases remained unmatched. Germline CDR1 is GTSNPN and CDR2 is SVGIG (reference sequence).

The chain combines TRBV28 with TRBJ2-6; TRBD2 might be the D (6 bases). This CDR3 is 13 amino acids long. V was pared by 11 bases and J by 0 bases, with 8 bases between. Germline loops: CDR1 MDHEN, CDR2 SYDVKM. The CDR3 here is CAAGRSGANVLTF. Written as DNA, the CDR3 is TGTGCCGCGGGACGCTCTGGGGCCAACGTCCTGACTTTC.

This chain uses TRBV6-5 with TRBJ2-4; no clear D gene. CDR1 is MNHEY, CDR2 SVGAGI, per germline. CDR3 length equals 13 residues. The ends were cut back, 10 bases at V and 0 bases at J, with 10 bases in the middle. The CDR3 loop reads CATRSLAKNIQYF. CDR3 in DNA: TGTGCCACCAGGAGTTTAGCCAAAAACATTCAGTACTTC.

This clone was seen only once. This rearrangement joins TRBV14 to TRBJ2-5; D is uncertain. This CDR3 region has 15 residues. Germline CDR1 SGHDN, CDR2 FVKESK. The V end was cut by 6 bases, the J end by 0 bases, with 14 bases between. CDR3 coding DNA: TGTGCCAGCAGTTCCCTAGACCCGTACCAAGAGACCCAGTACTTC. Protein sequence: CASSSLDPYQETQYF. Together with reference TRBV14 and TRBJ2-5, the CDR3 gives the full variable domain: EAGVTQFPSHSVIEKGQTVTLRCDPISGHDNLYWYRRVMGKEIKFLLHFVKESKQDESGMPNNRFLAERTGGTYSTLKVQPAELEDSGVYFCASSSLDPYQETQYFGPGTRLLVL.

J is TRBJ2-5 and V is TRBV2; D gene uncertain. Trimming took off 10 bases at V and 3 bases at J, with 9 bases between the two ends. Germline V gene lookup returns CDR1 SNHLY and CDR2 FYNNEI. The CDR3 totals 11 residues. The CDR3 region has the DNA TGTGCCACCAGCAAAGAAGAGACCCAGTACTTC. It codes for CATSKEETQYF.

The V and J genes are TRBV30 and TRBJ1-5; D gene uncertain. This CDR3 spans 14 amino acids. Germline V gene data show CDR1 as GTSNPN and CDR2 as SVGIG (reference sequence). Trimming left V 2 bases short and J 0 bases short, with 8 bases between. CDR3 region: CAWSSLNSNQPQHF. The CDR3 DNA follows: TGTGCCTGGAGTTCCTTAAATAGCAATCAGCCCCAGCATTTT.